These 21 T cell receptor beta chains were all obtained from the same sample, sequenced in a study of blood T cells in healthy people across ages (dated by TCRdb to about 2015). Receptors were amplified or captured by 5' RACE. These reads were obtained on an Illumina HiSeq 2500. A second PCR of about 7 to 12 cycles was performed with a sample-barcoded 5' primer and a J-beta primer mix. TCRdb trimmed the raw reads at Q25, called clones with MiXCR and kept productive beta chains. Here each entry gathers all rows of one CDR3 protein and keeps the most common genes and DNA. In this sample the table shows fewer than 750,000 distinct CDR3 sequences, 40% to 65% of which occur a single time. The top ten clones comprise approximately 12% of the sample. The sample comprised blood. All receptors derive from a woman aged 80 or over in good health.

The rearrangement uses TRBV24-1 and TRBJ2-3; 7 bases are shared with TRBD1. Germline CDR1 KGHDR, CDR2 SFDVKD. V gave up 7 bases and J gave up 6 bases; unmatched junction bases: 9. The CDR3 spans 14 residues. The CDR3 here is CATSRDRVEDTQYF. CDR3 bases: TGTGCCACCAGCAGAGACAGGGTGGAGGATACGCAGTATTTT.

About this clonotype itself: A much larger clonotype is one base distant, so this may be a read error. This chain uses TRBV5-1 with TRBJ2-3; a possible D gene is TRBD2 (6 bases). The V end was cut by 0 bases, the J end by 2 bases, with 25 bases between. Germline V CDR1 and CDR2: SGHRS, YFSETQ. There are 20 residues in the CDR3. As DNA, the CDR3 is TGCGCCAGCAGCTTGGCCGCGAGCGGGTCGGGTTGTGGGTTCACAGATACGCAGTATTTT. It specifies CASSLAASGSGCGFTDTQYF.

On this clonotype: A much larger clonotype is one base distant, so this may be a read error. J is TRBJ2-5 and V is TRBV4-1, with a tentative D call TRBD2 (7 bases). V lost 1 base and J 11 bases, leaving 26 bases between the germline ends. Germline V gene data show CDR1 as MGHRA and CDR2 as YSYEKL. This CDR3 comprises 17 residues. In DNA form, the CDR3 reads TGCGCCAGCAGCCAAGCCCGTGGGGGGGCCCTATACAATGAGCAGTACTTC. Its translation: CASSQARGGALYNEQYF.

This clonotype was detected only a few times. The chain recombines TRBV5-1 with TRBJ2-3, with D uncertain. Germline V CDR1 and CDR2: SGHRS, YFSETQ. The V and J ends lost 4 bases and 0 bases respectively, with 9 bases between them. The CDR3 contains 14 residues. The CDR3 protein is CASSVRPSTDTQYF. DNA for the CDR3: TGCGCCAGCAGCGTGAGGCCTAGCACAGATACGCAGTATTTT.

The gene calls are TRBV20-1 and TRBJ1-5, with 9 positions matching TRBD1. Germline values: CDR1 DFQATT, CDR2 SNEGSKA (reference sequence). V was pared by 8 bases and J by 5 bases, with 7 bases of the junction left unmatched. The CDR3 consists of 13 residues. As DNA, the CDR3 is TGCAGTCCTTGGACAGGGGCCCATCAGCCCCAGCATTTT. Translated, it gives CSPWTGAHQPQHF.

This clonotype was counted at least ten times. The genes are TRBV20-1 and TRBJ2-1; a possible D gene is TRBD2 (5 bases). The J call may be wrong; the DNA end is better matched by TRBJ2-7. The CDR3 contains 15 residues. Per germline, CDR1 DFQATT and CDR2 SNEGSKA (reference sequence). CDR3 nucleotide sequence: TGCAGTGTCGACTCCGGGATGTCCTCCTACAATGAGCAGTACTTC. Translating it yields CSVDSGMSSYNEQYF.

This clonotype is a singleton in its sample. The chain links TRBV29-1 to TRBJ2-7, with D possibly being TRBD2 (5 bases). CDR3 size: 13 residues. Trimming removed 5 bases at V and 2 bases at J, with 13 bases between. The germline V gene has CDR1 SQVTM and CDR2 ANQGSEA. The CDR3 DNA reads as TGCAGCGTTATGACAACCGGGGCCTACGAGCAGTACTTC. Translating it yields CSVMTTGAYEQYF.

This chain joins TRBV11-2 and TRBJ2-5; 10 bases align to TRBD1. The better agreement between TRBJ2-7 and the DNA end casts doubt on the J call. The CDR3 has 16 residues. The germline V gene has CDR1 SGHAT and CDR2 FQNNGV. CDR3 sequence: CASSLLGQGRLFEQYF. In nucleotides, the CDR3 is TGTGCCAGCAGCCTACTGGGACAGGGGCGTCTTTTCGAGCAGTACTTC.

V gene TRBV2 combines with J gene TRBJ2-2; no definite D call. V lost 4 bases to trimming and J lost 0 bases, with 9 bases between them. The CDR3 totals 15 residues. Germline V gene lookup returns CDR1 SNHLY and CDR2 FYNNEI. In DNA form, the CDR3 reads TGTGCCAGCAGTGCAGTGAATTCGAACACCGGGGAGCTGTTTTTT. It translates to CASSAVNSNTGELFF.

This clonotype was recorded at least ten times. The chain joins TRBV27 to TRBJ2-4; 9 nucleotides match TRBD1. The tail of the sequence fits TRBJ2-7 better, so the J call may be wrong. The length of the CDR3 is 20 residues. CDR1 and CDR2 from the germline V gene are MNHEY and SMNVEV (reference sequence). The CDR3 bases are TGTGCCAGCAGTTTATCTCCGGGACAGGGTTCGGCGGGATATACCGACGAGCAGTACTTC. Protein sequence: CASSLSPGQGSAGYTDEQYF.

About this clonotype itself: A much bigger clone sits one base away, suggesting this may be a read error. V and J are TRBV27 and TRBJ2-5, with 11 bases identical to TRBD2. The junction had 30 bases not matched to a gene; V was cut back by 7 bases and J by 11 bases. Per germline, CDR1 MNHEY and CDR2 SMNVEV (reference sequence). The CDR3 sequence is 20 residues long. The CDR3 nucleotides are TGTGCCAGCAAAATAGCCGGGACAGGGATAGTAGCGGGAGGGAGGCATGAGCAGTACTTC. Its protein is CASKIAGTGIVAGGRHEQYF.

This clonotype was observed many times. CDR3 nucleotide sequence: TGTGCCAGCAGTTTCGGCGATGGCGGGAGGTTCGGCACAGATACGCAGTATTTT. Translation gives CASSFGDGGRFGTDTQYF. This chain joins TRBV12-3 or TRBV12-4 and TRBJ2-3; 8 nucleotides agree with TRBD2. Trimming removed 3 bases from V and 1 base from J; junction bases left unmatched: 12. The CDR3 covers 18 residues.

The J gene is TRBJ1-5, the V gene TRBV30; D might be TRBD1 (5 bases). Germline V lookup: CDR1 GTSNPN, CDR2 SVGIG (reference sequence). The V end was cut by 6 bases, the J end by 5 bases, with 11 bases between. This CDR3 has 12 amino acids. This CDR3 is CACGTVYQPQHF. CDR3 DNA: TGTGCCTGTGGGACGGTATATCAGCCCCAGCATTTT. The full variable domain, its missing parts supplied by reference TRBV30 and TRBJ1-5, is SQTIHQWPATLVQPVGSPLSLECTVEGTSNPNLYWYRQAAGRGLQLLFYSVGIGQISSEVPQNLSASRPQDRQFILSSKKLLLSDSGFYLCACGTVYQPQHFGDGTRLSIL.

The V and J genes are TRBV6-5 and TRBJ2-4; D uncertain. The J call may be wrong; the DNA end is better matched by TRBJ2-7. There are 14 residues in the CDR3. Looked up from germline, CDR1 is MNHEY and CDR2 is SVGAGI. The CDR3 DNA follows: TGTGCCAGCAGTTACGCGACTTCACCCTACGAGCAGTACTTC. It is translated as CASSYATSPYEQYF.

The genes are TRBV28 and TRBJ1-2, with D unresolved. Per the germline V gene, CDR1 is MDHEN and CDR2 is SYDVKM. This CDR3 has 14 amino acids. Trimming took off 4 bases at V and 7 bases at J, with 16 bases between the two ends. The CDR3 loop reads CASSSPERLGGYTF. CDR3 DNA sequence: TGTGCCAGCAGTTCGCCGGAACGTCTAGGTGGCTACACCTTC.

Worth noting for this clonotype: This may arise from a read error, as a much more abundant clone is one base away. V usage is TRBV2 and J usage is TRBJ2-1; tentatively, D is TRBD1 (6 bases). V lost 3 bases and J lost 9, with 12 bases in between. From germline, CDR1 is SNHLY and CDR2 FYNNEI. CDR3 size: 13 residues. CDR3 protein: CASSEGWGREQFF. DNA of the CDR3: TGTGCCAGCAGTGAGGGCTGGGGGCGTGAGCAGTTCTTC.

With respect to this clonotype: This sequence may be a read error, since a much larger clone differs from it by one base. The chain recombines TRBV29-1 with TRBJ2-1; weak D call: TRBD2 (6 bases). The J call is uncertain, as TRBJ2-7 better fits the DNA end. There are 13 residues in the CDR3. Germline loops: CDR1 SQVTM, CDR2 ANQGSEA. In nucleotides, the CDR3 is TGCAGCGCCGGGGGACTCCACTACAATGAGCAGTACTTC. It is translated as CSAGGLHYNEQYF.

The genes are TRBV29-1 and TRBJ2-7; D is tentatively TRBD1 or TRBD2 (5 bases each). Trimming cost V 5 bases and J 2 bases, with 16 bases left between them. Germline V gives CDR1 SQVTM, CDR2 ANQGSEA. The CDR3 is 14 amino acids. The CDR3 spells CSVPVGTATYEQYF. The CDR3 coding sequence is TGCAGCGTTCCCGTTGGGACGGCCACCTACGAGCAGTACTTC.

This chain connects TRBV12-3 or TRBV12-4 to TRBJ2-7; TRBD1 might be the D (6 bases). CDR3 length: 13 amino acids. V lost 5 bases and J lost 5, with 13 bases in between. CDR3 nucleotide sequence: TGTGCCAGCAGTCCAGGGGTCGCACACGAGCAGTACTTC. Amino acid sequence: CASSPGVAHEQYF.

A single count supports this clonotype. This chain links TRBV2 with TRBJ2-1, with TRBD2 matching over 8 bases. V lost 1 base to trimming and J lost 6 bases; unmatched junction nucleotides: 2. Germline V gene sequence: CDR1 SNHLY, CDR2 FYNNEI. The length of the CDR3 is 14 residues. CDR3 sequence: CASSEGTSRNEQFF. CDR3 in DNA: TGTGCCAGCAGTGAAGGGACTAGCCGCAATGAGCAGTTCTTC. Looking up the rest from reference TRBV2 and TRBJ2-1 gives the full variable domain: EPEVTQTPSHQVTQMGQEVILRCVPISNHLYFYWYRQILGQKVEFLVSFYNNEISEKSEIFDDQFSVERPDGSNFTLKIRSTKLEDSAMYFCASSEGTSRNEQFFGPGTRLTVL.

This clonotype has only a few counts. A read error may be the cause here, since a much bigger clone is one base away. In DNA, the CDR3 is TGTGCCAGCATTCCCCGGGACAGCTACGAGCAGTACTTC. Protein product: CASIPRDSYEQYF. The rearrangement uses TRBV12-3 or TRBV12-4 and TRBJ2-7; TRBD1 matches 7 bases. This CDR3 is built from 13 residues. Unmatched junction bases numbered 6, after V lost 7 bases and J lost 3 bases.